A selection of T cell receptor beta chains follows, all from one sample in a study of T cell responses to AZD1222 COVID-19 vaccine. The table came from immunoSEQ multiplex PCR; TCRdb's copy has only in-frame clones and leaves some out. The sample lists about 66,000 clones; about 90% were seen once. The specimen was peripheral blood, collected on day 0 of AZD1222 vaccination. The origin of the receptors is an adult in good health. Each CDR3 is given with its conserved first and last residue. A D gene is named only where the DNA matches it firmly. Expanded clones get a size class; other rows say once, few or many, or leave the size out.

cdr3_nt	cdr3_aa	clone_size	v_call	j_call	d_call
TGTGCCAGCAGCCGGGGACAGGAGACCTACGAGCAGTACTTC	CASSRGQETYEQYF	large	TRBV6-5	TRBJ2-7	TRBD1
TGTGCCAGCAGCGCAAGGGACAGTCAACTGAATGGAAACACCATATATTTT	CASSARDSQLNGNTIYF	.	TRBV5-5	TRBJ1-3	TRBD1
TGTGCCAGCAGCTTAGGCCGGTATAGGGGTCCCCTCATGAACACTGAAGCTTTCTTT	CASSLGRYRGPLMNTEAFF	.	TRBV11-2	TRBJ1-1	.
TGTGCCAGCAGTCGAGACAGCGTCTACGGCTACACCTTC	CASSRDSVYGYTF	.	TRBV27	TRBJ1-2	.
TGTGCCTGGACTAAGAACACAGGCAATCAGCCCCAGCATTTT	CAWTKNTGNQPQHF	.	TRBV30	TRBJ1-5	.
TGTGCCAGCAGGACCACAGGGGCTGATTATGGCTACACCTTC	CASRTTGADYGYTF	once	TRBV7-9	TRBJ1-2	TRBD1
TGTGCCAGCAGCTTAGGAGTCCCTAACTATGGCTACACCTTC	CASSLGVPNYGYTF	.	TRBV7-2	TRBJ1-2	.
TGTGCCAGCAGCTTAGGAACAACCGGGGTCCTAACCCAGTACTTC	CASSLGTTGVLTQYF	once	TRBV7-2	TRBJ2-5	.
TGTGCCAGCAGCCTCCGGGACAGTCCGGCTTTCTTT	CASSLRDSPAFF	once	TRBV13	TRBJ1-1	TRBD1
TGTGCCAGCAGTCCCCGGCGGAGCTATGGCTACACCTTC	CASSPRRSYGYTF	.	TRBV27	TRBJ1-2	.
TGTGCCAGCAGTGACGAGGGACTTTCCTACGAGCAGTACTTC	CASSDEGLSYEQYF	.	TRBV6-1	TRBJ2-7	.
TGTGCCAGTACTACAGGGTTTTGGAACACTGAAGCTTTCTTT	CASTTGFWNTEAFF	once	TRBV19	TRBJ1-1	.
TGCGCCAGCAGTGTTGACTGGACCAGCGAGCAGTACTTC	CASSVDWTSEQYF	.	TRBV10-1	TRBJ2-7	.
TGTGCCATCCTCCCGCGGCAGGGAGGCGAGCAGTACTTC	CAILPRQGGEQYF	.	TRBV19	TRBJ2-7	.
TGTGCCAGCAGCTTAGCGGGGATATACGAGCAGTACTTC	CASSLAGIYEQYF	.	TRBV11-1	TRBJ2-7	.
TGCAGCGGATCCCGGGCCGGGGAGCTGTTTTTT	CSGSRAGELFF	.	TRBV29-1	TRBJ2-2	.
TGTGCCATCGCAGACAGGGTGGGTAGCAATCAGCCCCAGCATTTT	CAIADRVGSNQPQHF	.	TRBV28	TRBJ1-5	TRBD1
TGTGCCAGCAGCACTAGCGGCACCCAGTTCTTC	CASSTSGTQFF	.	TRBV3-1/TRBV3-2	TRBJ2-1	TRBD2
TGTGCCAGCAGCTCCGAGCAGGGACAGGAGTCTGACGAGCAGTACTTC	CASSSEQGQESDEQYF	few	TRBV5-4	TRBJ2-7	TRBD1
TGTGCCATCACTGGGACCAGGGACTATGGCTACACCTTC	CAITGTRDYGYTF	.	TRBV10-3	TRBJ1-2	.
TGTGCCTGGAGTGTAGGGGTAGGGGGCGTTGGGCAGTACTTC	CAWSVGVGGVGQYF	.	TRBV30	TRBJ2-7	TRBD1
TGTGCCACCAGCAGAGGAGCGGGGAGCACAGATACGCAGTATTTT	CATSRGAGSTDTQYF	.	TRBV15	TRBJ2-3	TRBD2
TGTGCCAGCAGTTTATCCCCCTTCAACAGCTACTATGGCTACACCTTC	CASSLSPFNSYYGYTF	.	TRBV27	TRBJ1-2	.
TGTGCCAGCAGATTAGCGGGAGTAGCGGCCGGGGAGCTGTTTTTT	CASRLAGVAAGELFF	.	TRBV7-9	TRBJ2-2	TRBD2
TGTGCCAGCAGCTTAACACCCCCTCAAACTCTAGCGGACTCCTACAATGAGCAGTTCTTC	CASSLTPPQTLADSYNEQFF	.	TRBV7-3	TRBJ2-1	TRBD2
TGTGCCAGCAGCCTGGGGATTTACGCCTACGAGCAGTACTTC	CASSLGIYAYEQYF	.	TRBV3-1/TRBV3-2	TRBJ2-7	.